This TCR beta chain was found in a study of blood T cells in healthy people across ages. PCR was performed a second time for about 7 to 11 cycles using a sample-barcoded 5' primer and a J-beta primer mix. TCRdb ran MiXCR on the 5' RACE reads and lists one entry per CDR3 protein. Here the sample spans 630,000 or so distinct CDR3 sequences, about 30% being singletons. The sample holds many counts of this clonotype. What it binds is unknown. Overall study findings and caveats: Diversity estimates from one million T cells were considered underestimates. With age, beta diversity per million T cells declined roughly linearly, significantly by approximately 41. Higher diversity, along with more naive CD4+ cells, distinguished long-lived donors from aged donors.

The extraction recovered at least 5.5 micrograms of total RNA per sample. V dropped 3 bases and J dropped 3; count of bases not matched to a gene: 8. Germline CDR1 LGHNA, CDR2 YSLEER. The CDR3 loop spans 16 amino acids. Input material: blood. The chain uses TRBV4-3 and TRBJ2-3; 8 bases agree with TRBD2. The TCR sequence derives from an elderly woman in good health. Written as DNA, the CDR3 is TGCGCCAGCAGCCAGAGTGGCGCGGGGGGAACAGATACGCAGTATTTT. Residues: CASSQSGAGGTDTQYF.